Listed here are 24 T cell receptor beta chains from one sample, sequenced in a study of control samples from healthy donors and cancer patients. Libraries were prepared by immunoSEQ multiplex PCR; TCRdb keeps only in-frame clonotypes and omits some of them. This table has some 120,000 clones, 70% to 90% appearing once. Sequenced material: blood. The origin of the receptors is a man in his sixties in good health.

V is TRBV5-1 and J is TRBJ2-3; the match to TRBD2 covers 11 bases. Germline lookup yields CDR1 SGHRS and CDR2 YFSETQ. CDR3 length equals 18 residues. The ends lost 0 bases at V and 0 bases at J; junction bases unmatched: 6. CDR3 residues: CASSLDISGGVSTDTQYF. DNA of the CDR3: TGCGCCAGCAGCTTGGATATTAGCGGGGGGGTAAGCACAGATACGCAGTATTTT. Variable domain in full (rest from reference TRBV5-1 and TRBJ2-3): KAGVTQTPRYLIKTRGQQVTLSCSPISGHRSVSWYQQTPGQGLQFLFEYFSETQRNKGNFPGRFSGRQFSNSRSEMNVSTLELGDSALYLCASSLDISGGVSTDTQYFGPGTRLTVL.

The chain uses TRBV29-1 and TRBJ2-1, with D tentatively TRBD2 (6 bases). The CDR3 is 12 amino acids. Trimming took off 7 bases at V and 7 bases at J, with 14 bases between the two ends. Per the germline V gene, CDR1 is SQVTM and CDR2 is ANQGSEA. CDR3 region: CSARDVLNEQFF. CDR3 coding DNA: TGCAGCGCGCGGGACGTTTTGAATGAGCAGTTCTTC.

V and J are TRBV18 and TRBJ1-5; possible D gene TRBD1, 5 bases. Trimming took 3 bases from V and 7 from J, leaving 10 bases between them. The CDR3 has 13 amino acids. Germline CDR1 reads KGHSH; CDR2 reads LQKENI. The CDR3 region has the DNA TGTGCCAGCTCACCGCAGGGAAACCAGCCCCAGCATTTT. This translates into CASSPQGNQPQHF.

V and J are TRBV4-3 and TRBJ2-3; TRBD1 matches 9 bases. Germline V gene data show CDR1 as LGHNA and CDR2 as YSLEER. Trimming removed 0 bases from V and 4 bases from J; junction bases left unmatched: 14. There are 19 residues in the CDR3. CDR3 sequence (DNA): TGCGCCAGCAGCCAAGAGGGGCCAACAGGGGGCGCCTTTGCAGATACGCAGTATTTT. This translates into CASSQEGPTGGAFADTQYF.

This chain connects TRBV28 to TRBJ2-5, with 7 bases that match TRBD1. The CDR3 spans 15 residues. Germline V lookup: CDR1 MDHEN, CDR2 SYDVKM. The V segment lost 7 bases and the J segment 4 bases; nucleotides outside the gene matches: 12. The CDR3 loop is CASTWDRGISETQYF. The DNA for the CDR3 is TGTGCCAGCACCTGGGACAGAGGAATATCAGAGACCCAGTACTTC.

The V and J genes are TRBV27 and TRBJ1-6, with TRBD1 as a possible D gene (6 bases). Trimming cost V 6 bases and J 8 bases, with 20 bases left between them. The CDR3 contains 16 residues. CDR1 MNHEY and CDR2 SMNVEV come from the germline V gene (reference sequence). The chain's CDR3 is CASSFRSWTEDSPLHF. For the CDR3, the DNA is TGTGCCAGCAGCTTTCGAAGTTGGACAGAAGATTCACCCCTCCACTTT.

The rearrangement uses TRBV3-1 (or the pseudogene TRBV3-2) and TRBJ2-7; D is undetermined. The CDR3 spans 15 residues. Trimming shortened V by 4 bases and J by 2 bases, and 15 bases separated the two germline ends. Germline CDR1 LGHDT, CDR2 YNNKEL (reference sequence). The CDR3 protein is CASSPVLYATYEQYF. The CDR3 nucleotides read TGTGCCAGCAGCCCTGTCCTCTATGCAACCTACGAGCAGTACTTC.

The chain has TRBV6-1 and TRBJ1-2, with 7 nucleotides matching TRBD1. This CDR3 contains 17 residues. V gave up 4 bases and J gave up 1 base; unmatched junction bases: 12. CDR1 and CDR2 (germline): MNHNS, SASEGT. The CDR3 is CASSGLLDRDVNYGYTF. The CDR3 DNA sequence: TGTGCCAGCAGTGGGCTTCTAGACAGGGATGTTAACTATGGCTACACCTTC.

The rearrangement links TRBV5-8 to TRBJ2-7; D uncertain. The germline gives CDR1 SGHTS, CDR2 YDEGEE. Between the trimmed V and J ends, which lost 4 bases and 0 bases, there was a span of 14 bases. CDR3 length equals 15 residues. The CDR3 DNA sequence: TGTGCCAGCAGCCCTGGGGTGCAGGCCTCCTACGAGCAGTACTTC. This sequence encodes CASSPGVQASYEQYF.

V gene TRBV30 combines with J gene TRBJ1-2; no firm D call. Germline values: CDR1 GTSNPN, CDR2 SVGIG (reference sequence). V lost 0 bases and J lost 0, with 11 bases in between. The CDR3 consists of 15 residues. The CDR3, as DNA: TGTGCCTGGAGTGTAAAACAGTCCACTAACTATGGCTACACCTTC. This encodes CAWSVKQSTNYGYTF.

The CDR3 region is CAWNENTEAFF. DNA of the CDR3: TGTGCCTGGAACGAGAACACTGAAGCTTTCTTT. This sequence joins TRBV30 and TRBJ1-1; D gene ambiguous. Deletions cut 4 bases from V and 1 base from J, with 4 bases between. The CDR3 runs 11 residues. Germline V gene lookup returns CDR1 GTSNPN and CDR2 SVGIG (reference sequence).

The CDR3 region has the DNA TGTGCCAGCAGCCTACGACAGAACTCACCCCTCCACTTT. It yields the protein CASSLRQNSPLHF. The V and J genes are TRBV3-1 (or the pseudogene TRBV3-2) and TRBJ1-6; D perhaps matches TRBD1 (5 bases). V was cut by 4 bases and J by 10 bases, with 11 bases left in between. Germline V gene sequence: CDR1 LGHDT, CDR2 YNNKEL (reference sequence). The CDR3 totals 13 residues.

The CDR3 region has the DNA TGCGCCAGCAGCTTCGGGGGTGAAAAACTGTTTTTT. This translates into CASSFGGEKLFF. V usage is TRBV5-1 and J usage is TRBJ1-4, with D perhaps matching TRBD1 (5 bases). The V end was cut by 2 bases, the J end by 7 bases, with 6 bases between. Germline V gene data show CDR1 as SGHRS and CDR2 as YFSETQ. CDR3 size: 12 residues. Filled out from reference TRBV5-1 and TRBJ1-4, the complete variable domain reads KAGVTQTPRYLIKTRGQQVTLSCSPISGHRSVSWYQQTPGQGLQFLFEYFSETQRNKGNFPGRFSGRQFSNSRSEMNVSTLELGDSALYLCASSFGGEKLFFGSGTQLSVL.

The V call is TRBV7-2, the J call TRBJ1-5; D uncertain. Trimming removed 5 bases at V and 2 bases at J, with 13 bases between. Germline-derived CDR1 and CDR2 are SGHTA and FQGNSA. The CDR3 runs 15 residues. For the CDR3, the DNA is TGTGCCAGCAGCCATGACGGCGGGGGCAATCAGCCCCAGCATTTT. This gives the protein CASSHDGGGNQPQHF.

The chain combines TRBV3-1 (or the pseudogene TRBV3-2) with TRBJ1-3, with D unresolved. The germline V gene has CDR1 LGHDT and CDR2 YNNKEL (reference sequence). Trimming removed 0 bases from V and 3 bases from J, with 12 bases in between. The CDR3 consists of 16 residues. CDR3 DNA sequence: TGTGCCAGCAGCCAAGATGCCGGGTTTGGTGGAAACACCATATATTTT. It is translated as CASSQDAGFGGNTIYF.

V usage is TRBV19 and J usage is TRBJ2-2, with D possibly matching TRBD1 (5 bases). Between the trimmed V and J ends, which lost 4 bases and 2 bases, there was a span of 8 bases. Germline CDR1 reads LNHDA; CDR2 reads SQIVND (reference sequence). CDR3 length: 14 residues. The DNA of the CDR3 is TGTGCCAGTAGTACCAGGGAAAACACCGGGGAGCTGTTTTTT. Amino acids: CASSTRENTGELFF.

The chain combines TRBV3-1 (or the pseudogene TRBV3-2) with TRBJ1-6, with D uncertain. Trimming removed 0 bases at V and 11 bases at J, with 14 bases between. This CDR3 region has 15 residues. Germline V gives CDR1 LGHDT, CDR2 YNNKEL (reference sequence). The CDR3 loop is CASSQDRLPWTPLHF. The CDR3 DNA reads as TGTGCCAGCAGCCAAGATCGGCTGCCTTGGACACCCCTCCACTTT.

The genes are TRBV3-1 (or the pseudogene TRBV3-2) and TRBJ2-2; 9 bases are shared with TRBD1. The CDR3 is made up of 16 amino acids. With 1 base clipped from V and 6 bases from J, the junction kept 6 bases outside the gene matches. Germline values: CDR1 LGHDT, CDR2 YNNKEL (reference sequence). The CDR3 loop is CASSQGGTGRAGELFF. In DNA form, the CDR3 reads TGTGCCAGCAGCCAAGGTGGGACAGGGAGGGCCGGGGAGCTGTTTTTT.

The rearrangement uses TRBV5-5 and TRBJ1-1; D is unclear. Germline loops: CDR1 SGHKS, CDR2 YYEKEE (reference sequence). CDR3 length: 16 residues. Trimming stripped 0 bases from V and 2 bases from J, with 14 bases between. In DNA, the CDR3 is TGTGCCAGCAGCTTGGAACTGGCAGACTTCAACACTGAAGCTTTCTTT. Its protein is CASSLELADFNTEAFF.

Here the CDR3 DNA reads TGTGCCAGCAGCAATGTTCCGGCAACTGAAGCTTTCTTT. Its protein product is CASSNVPATEAFF. This chain uses TRBV3-1 (or the pseudogene TRBV3-2) with TRBJ1-1; D gene ambiguous. V shed 5 bases and J shed 5 bases, with 12 bases lying between them. Germline CDR1 is LGHDT and CDR2 is YNNKEL (reference sequence). CDR3 length: 13 residues.

J is TRBJ1-2 and V is TRBV19, with D unclear. The CDR3 extends over 12 amino acids. V dropped 6 bases and J dropped 7 bases, with 12 bases sitting between them. Germline lookup yields CDR1 LNHDA and CDR2 SQIVND (reference sequence). CDR3 sequence reads: CASRAGLGGYTF. CDR3 nucleotide sequence: TGTGCCAGTAGGGCTGGATTAGGTGGCTACACCTTC.

This chain links TRBV5-3 with TRBJ2-1; D remains unclear. TRBV5-3 is an ORF, and what it does is uncertain. V was cut by 4 bases and J by 5 bases, with 4 bases left in between. The CDR3 length is 11 residues. The CDR3 region is CARSVDNEQFF. In nucleotides, the CDR3 is TGTGCCAGAAGCGTAGACAATGAGCAGTTCTTC.

This clone turned up a few times. V usage is TRBV30 and J usage is TRBJ1-1, with TRBD1 matching 8 bases. CDR1 and CDR2 (germline): GTSNPN, SVGIG (reference sequence). Trimming removed 5 bases from V and 1 base from J; junction bases left unmatched: 3. The CDR3 loop spans 13 amino acids. The CDR3 protein is CAWSGTGNTEAFF. The CDR3 DNA follows: TGTGCCTGGTCCGGGACAGGGAACACTGAAGCTTTCTTT.

The chain employs TRBV7-3 and TRBJ1-6; 8 bases are shared with TRBD1. The CDR3 runs to 13 residues. Germline CDR1 SGHTA, CDR2 FQGTGA. V was clipped by 6 bases and J by 6 bases; unmatched bases: 1. The CDR3 bases are TGTGCCAGCAGTGACAGGGGTAATTCACCCCTCCACTTT. Its translation is CASSDRGNSPLHF.